This T cell receptor beta chain was obtained from a study of T-cell memory formation after mild COVID-19. About the research overall: The two donors had largely donor-specific TCR clusters.

Overall study results and limits: Memory from before infection featured some responding clones, which suggests cross-reactive memory joined. CD4+ bias marked clones expanding day 15 to 37, unlike balanced contracting clones.

After 5'RACE with constant-segment primers, TCR alpha and TCR beta cDNA libraries carrying sample barcodes and UMIs were obtained. TCRdb reprocessed the 5' RACE reads with MiXCR, giving one entry per CDR3 protein. The sample holds roughly 140,000 distinct CDR3 sequences, about 14% seen once. With regard to this clonotype: What it binds is unknown.

This receptor was taken from an adult woman who had mild COVID-19 (a few samples of this study predate the infection). Cell type and time point are not known. The sequenced sample was PBMCs or a T cell subset sorted from them (not recorded which).

DNA for the CDR3: TGCGCCAGCAGCCAAGATCGGGACAGCCCGAACACTGAAGCTTTCTTT. Its protein is CASSQDRDSPNTEAFF. The chain combines TRBV4-3 with TRBJ1-1; TRBD1 matches at 7 bases. CDR1 is LGHNA, CDR2 YSLEER, per germline. V lost 0 bases, J lost 1 base, and 5 bases stayed unmatched. The CDR3 consists of 16 residues.